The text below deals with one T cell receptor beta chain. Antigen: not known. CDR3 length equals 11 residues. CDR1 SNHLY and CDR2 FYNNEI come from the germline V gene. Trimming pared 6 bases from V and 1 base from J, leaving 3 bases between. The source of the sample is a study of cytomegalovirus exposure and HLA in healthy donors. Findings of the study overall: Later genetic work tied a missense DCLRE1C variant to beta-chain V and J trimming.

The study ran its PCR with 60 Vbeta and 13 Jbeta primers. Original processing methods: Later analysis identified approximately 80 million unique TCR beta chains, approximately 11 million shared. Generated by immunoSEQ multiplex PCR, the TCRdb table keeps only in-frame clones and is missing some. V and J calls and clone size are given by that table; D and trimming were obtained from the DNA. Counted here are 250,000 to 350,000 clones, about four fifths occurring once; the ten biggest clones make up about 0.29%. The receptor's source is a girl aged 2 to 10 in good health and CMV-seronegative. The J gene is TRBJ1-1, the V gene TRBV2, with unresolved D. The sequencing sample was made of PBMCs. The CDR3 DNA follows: TGTGCCAGCAGGAGGAACACTGAAGCTTTCTTT. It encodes CASRRNTEAFF.